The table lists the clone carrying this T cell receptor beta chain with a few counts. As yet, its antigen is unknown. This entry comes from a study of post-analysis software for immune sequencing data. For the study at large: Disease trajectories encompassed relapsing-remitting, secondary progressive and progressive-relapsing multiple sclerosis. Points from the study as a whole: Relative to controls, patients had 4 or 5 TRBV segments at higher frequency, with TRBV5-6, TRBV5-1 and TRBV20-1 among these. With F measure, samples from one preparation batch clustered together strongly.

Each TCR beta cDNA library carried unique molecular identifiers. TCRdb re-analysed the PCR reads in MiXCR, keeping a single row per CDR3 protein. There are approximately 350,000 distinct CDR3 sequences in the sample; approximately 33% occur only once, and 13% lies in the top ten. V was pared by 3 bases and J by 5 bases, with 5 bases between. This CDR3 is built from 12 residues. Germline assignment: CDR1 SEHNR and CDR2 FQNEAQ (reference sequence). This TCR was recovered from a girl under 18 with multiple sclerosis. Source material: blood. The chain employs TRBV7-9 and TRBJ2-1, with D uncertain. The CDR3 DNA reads TGTGCCAGCAGCTTGACCCACAATGAGCAGTTCTTC. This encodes CASSLTHNEQFF.